This TCR beta chain came from a study of T cell responses to AZD1222 COVID-19 vaccine. Study-wide results and caveats: Increased Spike-specific TCR breadth and depth were observed after two AZD1222 doses. Regions 160-218 and 743-854 dominated among vaccine-associated CD4 TCRs spanning spike. Researchers took repertoire samples only after the peak T cell response had come. It should be noted that donors were predominantly white British and more often female, and clonal diversity was possibly underestimated.

Profiled with immunoSEQ multiplex PCR; TCRdb holds only in-frame clones, not every one. The profile shows approximately 150,000 clones, about 89% of them singletons. This CDR3 comprises 15 residues. Per germline, CDR1 KGHSH and CDR2 LQKENI. V lost 2 bases to trimming and J lost 2 bases, with 11 bases between them. This clone appeared a single time. The antigen remains undetermined. The specimen comprised peripheral blood, sampled 28 days after the second dose of the MenACWY control vaccine. This rearrangement joins TRBV18 to TRBJ2-3; TRBD1 is a possible D gene (5 bases). This clonotype was sampled from an adult who received the MenACWY meningococcal vaccine as a control. The CDR3 protein is CASSPVPGNTDTQYF. The CDR3, as DNA: TGTGCCAGCTCACCAGTACCAGGGAACACAGATACGCAGTATTTT.